Below are 7 T cell receptor beta chains sequenced from a single sample in a study of molecular identifiers for immune sequencing clone quantification. TCRdb redid the calling of the PCR reads with MiXCR, one entry per CDR3 protein. The sample has about 36,000 distinct CDR3 sequences; about a fifth are singletons. Sequencing was done on a sample of naive CD8+ T cells from blood, with Jurkat cell RNA spiked in. The subset is: FACS-sorted CD8+CD4-CCR7+CD45RA+ naive T cells. These TCRs come from a human donor in good health. Some libraries in this study had Jurkat cell RNA spiked in.

This clonotype was observed many times. This sequence joins TRBV7-9 and TRBJ2-1; D ambiguous. Trimming left V 4 bases short and J 9 bases short, with 10 bases between. The CDR3 has 12 amino acids. CDR1 SEHNR and CDR2 FQNEAQ come from the germline V gene (reference sequence). This CDR3 is CASSSQGSEQFF. The DNA of the CDR3 is TGTGCCAGCAGCTCCCAAGGAAGTGAGCAGTTCTTC.

This clonotype was counted ten times or more. The V gene is TRBV28, the J gene TRBJ2-5; 10 positions match TRBD1. J gave up 4 bases and V 5 bases, and 10 bases lay outside the gene matches. In germline, CDR1 is MDHEN, CDR2 SYDVKM. The CDR3 covers 16 residues. The CDR3 nucleotides are TGTGCCAGCAGTGAACCCGGGACAGGGGAGGGAGAGACCCAGTACTTC. Translation: CASSEPGTGEGETQYF.

On this clonotype itself: A read error may account for a junction end that differs from germline. As DNA, the CDR3 is TGTGCCAGCATAGGGGGCAATGGGCAGTTCTTC. It encodes CASIGGNGQFF. This sequence joins TRBV6-5 and TRBJ2-1; the match to TRBD1 covers 7 bases. CDR3 length equals 11 residues. Germline loops: CDR1 MNHEY, CDR2 SVGAGI.

This clonotype was counted ten times or more. The chain carries TRBV7-9 and TRBJ2-2; D might be TRBD2 (5 bases). Trimming left V 6 bases short and J 4 bases short, with 21 bases between. This CDR3 region has 17 residues. Germline values: CDR1 SEHNR, CDR2 FQNEAQ (reference sequence). The CDR3 nucleotides are TGTGCCAGCAGACGTACGGCGAGGGTGGTTTCCACCGGGGAGCTGTTTTTT. Translation: CASRRTARVVSTGELFF.

This clonotype has at least ten counts. The chain has TRBV13 and TRBJ2-4, with D perhaps TRBD2 (5 bases). From germline, CDR1 is PRHDT and CDR2 FYEKMQ (reference sequence). This CDR3 comprises 14 residues. V was pared by 5 bases and J by 6 bases, with 14 bases between. The CDR3 reads CASSHEGQGNIQYF. CDR3 nucleotides: TGTGCCAGCAGCCATGAGGGTCAAGGAAACATTCAGTACTTC.

There are many counts of this clonotype. V is TRBV15 and J is TRBJ2-7; the D is unclear. The CDR3 is 15 amino acids. Germline CDR1 LNHNV, CDR2 YYDKDF (reference sequence). V dropped 0 bases and J dropped 2 bases, with 11 bases sitting between them. CDR3 DNA: TGTGCCACCAGCAGAGATAAGTCCAGGACCTACGAGCAGTACTTC. Its translation is CATSRDKSRTYEQYF. The variable domain in full, with the rest retrieved from reference TRBV15 and TRBJ2-7, is DAMVIQNPRYQVTQFGKPVTLSCSQTLNHNVMYWYQQKSSQAPKLLFHYYDKDFNNEADTPDNFQSRRPNTSFCFLDIRSPGLGDTAMYLCATSRDKSRTYEQYFGPGTRLTVT.

Many counts were recorded for this clonotype. The chain employs TRBV6-5 and TRBJ2-7; D is uncertain. The V end lost 7 bases, the J end lost 0 bases, and 7 bases lay between the germline ends. Per germline, CDR1 MNHEY and CDR2 SVGAGI. The CDR3 loop spans 12 amino acids. CDR3 DNA sequence: TGTGCCAGCATAAGCAGCTCCTACGAGCAGTACTTC. Translation: CASISSSYEQYF.